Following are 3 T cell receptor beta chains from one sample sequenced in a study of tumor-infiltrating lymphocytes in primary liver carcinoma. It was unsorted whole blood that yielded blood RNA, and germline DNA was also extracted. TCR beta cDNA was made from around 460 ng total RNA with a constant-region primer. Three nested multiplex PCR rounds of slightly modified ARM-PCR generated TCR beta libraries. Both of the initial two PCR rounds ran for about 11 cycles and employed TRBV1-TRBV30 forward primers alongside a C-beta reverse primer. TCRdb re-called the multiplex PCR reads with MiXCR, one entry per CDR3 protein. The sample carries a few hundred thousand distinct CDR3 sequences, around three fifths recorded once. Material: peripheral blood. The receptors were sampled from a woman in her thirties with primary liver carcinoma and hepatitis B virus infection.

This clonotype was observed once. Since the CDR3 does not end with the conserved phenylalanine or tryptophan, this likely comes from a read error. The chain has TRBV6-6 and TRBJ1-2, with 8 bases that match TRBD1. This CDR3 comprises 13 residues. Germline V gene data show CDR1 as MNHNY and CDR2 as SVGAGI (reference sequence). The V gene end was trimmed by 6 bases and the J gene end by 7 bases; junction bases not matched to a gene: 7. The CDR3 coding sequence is TGTGCCAGCAGGTACGGGACAGGCGGTGGCTACACCTCC. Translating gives CASRYGTGGGYTS.

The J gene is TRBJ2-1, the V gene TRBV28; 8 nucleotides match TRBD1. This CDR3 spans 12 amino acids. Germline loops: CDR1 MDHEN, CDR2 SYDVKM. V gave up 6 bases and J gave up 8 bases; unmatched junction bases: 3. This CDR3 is CASSPQGDEQFF. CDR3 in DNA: TGTGCCAGCAGCCCACAGGGGGATGAGCAGTTCTTC.

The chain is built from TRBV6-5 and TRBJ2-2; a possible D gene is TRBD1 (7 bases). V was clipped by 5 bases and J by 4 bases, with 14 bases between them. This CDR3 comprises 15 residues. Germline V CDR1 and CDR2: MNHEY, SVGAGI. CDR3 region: CASSRPGDSTGELFF. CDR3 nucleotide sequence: TGTGCCAGCAGTAGGCCGGGGGACAGCACCGGGGAGCTGTTTTTT.